One sample yielded the 5 T cell receptor beta chains listed below, sequenced in a study of technical replicates of blood from several donors. Sequencing used immunoSEQ multiplex PCR; TCRdb keeps in-frame clones, though not all of them. This repertoire shows some 67,000 clones, roughly 98% found once; its top ten account for around 0.16%. Input material: T cells isolated from PBMCs. The origin of the receptors is a human donor in good health.

V and J are TRBV7-8 and TRBJ1-2; 12 bases agree with TRBD1. The CDR3 contains 14 residues. J lost 7 bases, V lost 5 bases, and 5 bases had no gene match. Germline CDR1 and CDR2: SGHVS and FQNEAQ. The CDR3 here is CASSTGQGASGYTF. The CDR3 DNA reads TGTGCCAGCAGCACGGGACAGGGGGCGTCTGGCTACACCTTC.

This clone was recorded once. The V call is TRBV20-1, the J call TRBJ2-1, with D uncertain. The CDR3 sequence is 10 residues long. CDR1 is DFQATT and CDR2 is SNEGSKA in the germline V gene (reference sequence). V was clipped by 6 bases and J by 10 bases, with 10 bases between them. CDR3 sequence reads: CSASMREQFF. In DNA, the CDR3 is TGCAGTGCGTCGATGCGGGAGCAGTTCTTC.

The chain combines TRBV27 with TRBJ1-5; TRBD1 is a possible D gene (5 bases). CDR3 length equals 16 residues. Trimming stripped 0 bases from V and 7 bases from J, with 16 bases between. The germline gives CDR1 MNHEY, CDR2 SMNVEV (reference sequence). CDR3 in amino acids: CASSLSGEGWDQPQHF. As DNA, the CDR3 is TGTGCCAGCAGTTTATCAGGGGAGGGGTGGGACCAGCCCCAGCATTTT.

This chain joins TRBV7-9 and TRBJ1-1; tentatively, D is TRBD1 (5 bases). Germline V gene data show CDR1 as SEHNR and CDR2 as FQNEAQ (reference sequence). The CDR3 length is 14 residues. V was clipped by 4 bases and J by 0 bases, with 9 bases between them. CDR3 amino acids: CASSSRQLNTEAFF. The CDR3 DNA reads TGTGCCAGCAGCTCCCGACAGCTGAACACTGAAGCTTTCTTT.

This rearrangement joins TRBV28 to TRBJ1-2; unclear D gene. The CDR3 runs to 11 residues. Germline CDR1 reads MDHEN; CDR2 reads SYDVKM. Trimming removed 5 bases from V and 7 bases from J, with 8 bases in between. The DNA of the CDR3 is TGTGCCAGCAGTATGGGCGCTGGCTACACCTTC. Translation gives CASSMGAGYTF.